The T cell receptor (beta chain) described here comes from a study of blood T cells in healthy people across ages. Total RNA was isolated from each sample in quantities of at least 6 micrograms. Unmatched junction bases numbered 6, after V lost 0 bases and J lost 14 bases. CDR1 and CDR2 from the germline V gene are LGHDT and YNNKEL (reference sequence). This CDR3 has 13 residues. A second 7 to 11 cycle PCR used barcoded and J-beta primers. TCRdb recomputed calls from the 5' RACE reads with MiXCR, one row per CDR3 protein. The sample has some 640,000 distinct CDR3 sequences; 45% to 50% are singletons. This TCR derives from a woman aged 60 to 75 in good health. The source material was blood. This chain joins TRBV3-1 and TRBJ2-1; 8 bases agree with TRBD1. CDR3 bases: TGTGCCAGCAGCCAAGATCAGAAGGACAGGGAGTTCTTC. This codes for CASSQDQKDREFF.